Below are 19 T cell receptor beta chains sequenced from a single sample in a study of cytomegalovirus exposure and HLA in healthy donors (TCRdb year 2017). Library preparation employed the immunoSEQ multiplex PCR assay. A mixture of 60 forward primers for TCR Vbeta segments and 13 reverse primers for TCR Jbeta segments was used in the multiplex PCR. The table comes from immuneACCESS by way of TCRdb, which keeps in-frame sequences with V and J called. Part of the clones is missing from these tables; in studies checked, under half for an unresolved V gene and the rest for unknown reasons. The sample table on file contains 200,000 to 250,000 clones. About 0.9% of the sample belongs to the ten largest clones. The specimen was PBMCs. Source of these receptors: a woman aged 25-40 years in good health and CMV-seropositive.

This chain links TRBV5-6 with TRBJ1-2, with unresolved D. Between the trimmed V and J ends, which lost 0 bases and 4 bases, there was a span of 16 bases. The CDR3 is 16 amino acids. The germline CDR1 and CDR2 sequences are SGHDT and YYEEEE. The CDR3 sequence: CASSLGYGRRFYGYTF. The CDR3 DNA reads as TGTGCCAGCAGCTTGGGTTATGGGCGCCGCTTCTATGGCTACACCTTC.

The CDR3 DNA reads TGTGCCAGCAGCTCGAGATACACCGGGGAGCTGTTTTTT. Protein: CASSSRYTGELFF. The chain is built from TRBV7-2 and TRBJ2-2; no definite D call. Germline CDR1 and CDR2: SGHTA and FQGNSA. The CDR3 runs to 13 residues. Trimming stripped 4 bases from V and 3 bases from J, with 6 bases between.

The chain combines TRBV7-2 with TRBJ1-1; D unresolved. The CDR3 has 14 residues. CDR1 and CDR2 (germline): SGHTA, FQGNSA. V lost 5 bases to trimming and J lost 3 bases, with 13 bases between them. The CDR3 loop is CASSPSWADTEAFF. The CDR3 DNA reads TGTGCCAGCAGCCCCTCCTGGGCCGACACTGAAGCTTTCTTT.

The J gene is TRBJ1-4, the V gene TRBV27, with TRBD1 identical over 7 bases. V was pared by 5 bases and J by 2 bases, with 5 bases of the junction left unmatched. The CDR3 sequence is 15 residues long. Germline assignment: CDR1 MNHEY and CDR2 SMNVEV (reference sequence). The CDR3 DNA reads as TGTGCCAGCAGTCTCCGGGACAGCACTAATGAAAAACTGTTTTTT. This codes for CASSLRDSTNEKLFF.

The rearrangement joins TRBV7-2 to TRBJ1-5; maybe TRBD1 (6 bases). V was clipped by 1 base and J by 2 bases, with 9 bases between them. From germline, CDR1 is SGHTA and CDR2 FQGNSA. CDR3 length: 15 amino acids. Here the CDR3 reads CASSLGQAGNQPQHF. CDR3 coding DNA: TGTGCCAGCAGCTTAGGACAGGCGGGCAATCAGCCCCAGCATTTT.

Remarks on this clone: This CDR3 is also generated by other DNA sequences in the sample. As DNA, the CDR3 is TGTGCCAGCAGCTTAGGAGGAGGGACGGGCGAGCAGTACTTC. Protein: CASSLGGGTGEQYF. The chain employs TRBV7-2 and TRBJ2-5, with a weak D call TRBD2 (6 bases). TRBJ2-7 matches the DNA end more closely, so the J call is doubtful. CDR1 SGHTA and CDR2 FQGNSA come from the germline V gene. This CDR3 spans 14 amino acids.

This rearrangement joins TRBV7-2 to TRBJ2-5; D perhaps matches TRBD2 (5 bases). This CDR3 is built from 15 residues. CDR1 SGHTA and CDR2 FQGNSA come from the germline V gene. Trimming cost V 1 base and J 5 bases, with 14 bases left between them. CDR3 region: CASSLVAARGETQYF. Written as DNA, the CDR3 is TGTGCCAGCAGCTTAGTGGCGGCGCGAGGGGAGACCCAGTACTTC.

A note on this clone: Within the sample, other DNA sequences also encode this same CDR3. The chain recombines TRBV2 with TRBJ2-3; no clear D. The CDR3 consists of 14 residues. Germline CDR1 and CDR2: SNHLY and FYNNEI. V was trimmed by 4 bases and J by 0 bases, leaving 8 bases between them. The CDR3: CASSVTRSTDTQYF. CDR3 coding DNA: TGTGCCAGCAGTGTGACTCGAAGCACAGATACGCAGTATTTT.

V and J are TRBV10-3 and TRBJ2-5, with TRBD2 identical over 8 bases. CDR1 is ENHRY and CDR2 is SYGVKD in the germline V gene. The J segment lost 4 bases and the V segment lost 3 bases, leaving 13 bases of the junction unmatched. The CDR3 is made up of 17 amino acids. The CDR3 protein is CAISDERERGKRETQYF. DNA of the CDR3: TGTGCCATCAGTGACGAGAGGGAGCGGGGGAAGAGAGAGACCCAGTACTTC.

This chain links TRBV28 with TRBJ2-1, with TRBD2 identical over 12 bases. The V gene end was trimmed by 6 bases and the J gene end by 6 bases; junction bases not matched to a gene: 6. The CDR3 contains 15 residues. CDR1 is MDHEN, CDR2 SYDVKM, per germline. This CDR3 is CASRKGTSGRNEQFF. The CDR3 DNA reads TGTGCCAGCAGAAAAGGGACTAGCGGGCGCAATGAGCAGTTCTTC.

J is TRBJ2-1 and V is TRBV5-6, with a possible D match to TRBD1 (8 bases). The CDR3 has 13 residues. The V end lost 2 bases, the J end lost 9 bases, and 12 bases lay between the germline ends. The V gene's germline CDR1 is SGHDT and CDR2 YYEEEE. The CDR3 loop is CASSFNRGGEQFF. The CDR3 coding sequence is TGTGCCAGCAGCTTTAACAGGGGGGGTGAGCAGTTCTTC.

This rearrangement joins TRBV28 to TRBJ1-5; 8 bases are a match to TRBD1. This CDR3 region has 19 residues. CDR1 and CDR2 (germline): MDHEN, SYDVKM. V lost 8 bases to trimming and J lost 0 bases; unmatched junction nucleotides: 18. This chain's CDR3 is CASVGWGLDRDTSNQPQHF. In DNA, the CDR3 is TGTGCCAGCGTTGGATGGGGTCTGGACAGGGATACTAGCAATCAGCCCCAGCATTTT.

The CDR3 region has the DNA TGCAGCGTTGAACGTTCCGCCTACGACAATGAGCAGTTCTTC. Its protein product is CSVERSAYDNEQFF. The V call is TRBV29-1, the J call TRBJ2-1, with no clear D. Germline V gene sequence: CDR1 SQVTM, CDR2 ANQGSEA. The CDR3 has 14 amino acids. V dropped 2 bases and J dropped 5 bases, with 13 bases sitting between them.

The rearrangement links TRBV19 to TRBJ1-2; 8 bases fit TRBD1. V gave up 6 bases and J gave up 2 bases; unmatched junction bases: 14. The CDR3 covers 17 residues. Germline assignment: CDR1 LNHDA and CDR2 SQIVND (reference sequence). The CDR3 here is CASRPVFRGRVNYGYTF. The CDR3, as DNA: TGTGCCAGTAGGCCGGTCTTCAGGGGGCGGGTGAACTATGGCTACACCTTC.

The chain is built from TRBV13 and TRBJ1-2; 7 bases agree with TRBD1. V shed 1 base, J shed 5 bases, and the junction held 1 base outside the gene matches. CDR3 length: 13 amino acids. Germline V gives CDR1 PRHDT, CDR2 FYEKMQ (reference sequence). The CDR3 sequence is CASSLVRGYGYTF. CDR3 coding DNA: TGTGCCAGCAGCTTAGTCAGGGGGTATGGCTACACCTTC.

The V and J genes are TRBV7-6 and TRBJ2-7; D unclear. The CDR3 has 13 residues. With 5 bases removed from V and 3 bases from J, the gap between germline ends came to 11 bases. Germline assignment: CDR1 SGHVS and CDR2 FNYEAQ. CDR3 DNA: TGTGCCAGCAGCCCCCCCGGGTACTACGAGCAGTACTTC. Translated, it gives CASSPPGYYEQYF.

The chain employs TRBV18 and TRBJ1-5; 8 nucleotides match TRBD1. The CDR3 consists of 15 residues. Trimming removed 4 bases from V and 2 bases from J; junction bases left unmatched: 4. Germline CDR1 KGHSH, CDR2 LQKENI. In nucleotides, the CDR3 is TGTGCCAGCTCACTCGACAGGGGTGGCAATCAGCCCCAGCATTTT. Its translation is CASSLDRGGNQPQHF. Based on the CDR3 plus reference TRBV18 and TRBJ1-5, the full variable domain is NAGVMQNPRHLVRRRGQEARLRCSPMKGHSHVYWYRQLPEEGLKFMVYLQKENIIDESGMPKERFSAEFPKEGPSILRIQQVVRGDSAAYFCASSLDRGGNQPQHFGDGTRLSIL.

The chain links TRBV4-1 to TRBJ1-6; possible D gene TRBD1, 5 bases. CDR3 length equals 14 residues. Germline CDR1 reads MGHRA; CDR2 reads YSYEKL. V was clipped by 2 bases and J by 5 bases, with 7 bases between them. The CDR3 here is CASSQWGDNSPLHF. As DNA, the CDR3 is TGCGCCAGCAGCCAATGGGGGGATAATTCACCCCTCCACTTT.

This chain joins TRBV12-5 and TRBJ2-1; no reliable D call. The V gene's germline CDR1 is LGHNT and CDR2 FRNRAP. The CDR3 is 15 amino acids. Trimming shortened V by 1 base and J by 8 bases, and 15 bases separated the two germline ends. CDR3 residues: CASGLALTLPDEQFF. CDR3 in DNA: TGTGCTAGTGGTTTGGCCCTAACCCTTCCGGATGAGCAGTTCTTC.